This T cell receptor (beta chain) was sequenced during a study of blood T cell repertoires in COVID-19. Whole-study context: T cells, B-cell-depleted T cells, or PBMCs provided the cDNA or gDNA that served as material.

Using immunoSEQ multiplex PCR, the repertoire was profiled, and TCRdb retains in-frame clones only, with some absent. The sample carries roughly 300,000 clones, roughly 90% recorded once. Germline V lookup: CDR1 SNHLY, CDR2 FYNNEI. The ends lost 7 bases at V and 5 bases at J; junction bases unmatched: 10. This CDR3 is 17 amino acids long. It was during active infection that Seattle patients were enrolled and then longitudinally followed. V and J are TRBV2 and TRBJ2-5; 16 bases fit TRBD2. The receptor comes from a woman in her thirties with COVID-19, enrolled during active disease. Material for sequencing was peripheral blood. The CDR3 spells CASTRYSGLAGGETQYF. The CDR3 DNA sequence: TGTGCCAGCACGCGGTATTCGGGACTAGCGGGAGGGGAGACCCAGTACTTC.